The source of this T cell receptor beta chain is a study of blood T cell repertoires in COVID-19. Participants reported their clinical history, and cohort assignment relied on those reports. Sequenced by immunoSEQ multiplex PCR; TCRdb stores in-frame clones only, minus some. The table has under 400,000 clones, just over 85% seen once; the top ten hold about 4.2%. The CDR3 spans 14 residues. The germline V and J ends were trimmed by 2 bases and 2 bases, with 9 bases remaining between them. From germline, CDR1 is MDHEN and CDR2 SYDVKM. The sequence came from a woman between 35 and 50 years old with acute COVID-19. The rearrangement uses TRBV28 and TRBJ1-1; no clear D. Sequenced input: PBMCs or T cells enriched from blood (not recorded which). CDR3 sequence reads: CASSLAGSNTEAFF. CDR3 sequence (DNA): TGTGCCAGCAGTTTAGCGGGCAGTAACACTGAAGCTTTCTTT.